This T cell receptor beta chain came from a study of T cell repertoires in cytomegalovirus infection. This clonotype was found a few times. TCRdb ran MiXCR on the reads and lists one entry per CDR3 protein. Among about 310,000 distinct CDR3 sequences listed, roughly a tenth were seen once. The receptor was derived from a human donor in good health (CMV status not recorded). Some clones in this sample may be carry-over from other donors' samples. The material sequenced was PBMCs.

The CDR3: CSADGETQYF. In nucleotides, the CDR3 is TGCAGTGCCGACGGGGAGACCCAGTACTTC. V is TRBV20-1 and J is TRBJ2-5; D ambiguous. V shed 6 bases and J shed 5 bases, with 7 bases lying between them. This CDR3 contains 10 residues. The germline gives CDR1 DFQATT, CDR2 SNEGSKA (reference sequence).